Listed below are T cell receptor beta chains from one sample, sequenced in a study of identical twins. One entry per CDR3 protein, called by TCRdb with MiXCR from the 5' RACE reads. The repertoire holds around 650,000 distinct CDR3 sequences, with under 8.5% as singletons. The sample was also linked to a second study, of yellow fever vaccine responses in identical twins.

The sequenced sample was PBMCs. The receptors here all came from a woman aged 18-29 years in good health. Each CDR3 is given with its conserved first and last residue. Each record gives: J gene, V gene, clone size, D gene, CDR3 DNA, CDR3 protein. D genes are given only for firm matches. Some rows mark clone size as missing; the rest say once, few, many or name a class of expanded clone.

>TRBJ2-7|TRBV28|NA|TRBD2
TGTGCCAGCAGTTTATGGGCTAGCGGAGCCCACGAGCAGTACTTC
CASSLWASGAHEQYF
>TRBJ2-5|TRBV7-6|few|NA
TGTGCCAGCAGCATAAGCCCGATGGAGACCCAGTACTTC
CASSISPMETQYF
>TRBJ1-6|TRBV6-5|few|NA
TGTGCCAGCAGTTACAGCGAGGGGAATTCACCCCTCCACTTT
CASSYSEGNSPLHF
>TRBJ1-4|TRBV28|NA|NA
TGTGCCAGCAGTTTCCACCAGGGAATTAATGAAAAACTGTTTTTT
CASSFHQGINEKLFF
>TRBJ2-5|TRBV12-3/TRBV12-4|few|TRBD2
TGTGCCAGCAGTTTAAGAGCGGGGGTGGAGACCCAGTACTTC
CASSLRAGVETQYF
>TRBJ2-1|TRBV5-1|many|TRBD2
TGCGCCAGCAGCCCGAAGGGGACTACCTCCTACAATGAGCAGTTCTTC
CASSPKGTTSYNEQFF
>TRBJ2-1|TRBV5-1|NA|NA
TGCGCCAGCAGCTTCGACCCGGGACCCTACAATGAGCAGTTCTTC
CASSFDPGPYNEQFF
>TRBJ2-2|TRBV15|few|TRBD2
TGTGCCACCAGCACGGGACTAGCGGGAGGATTGGGGGAGCTGTTTTTT
CATSTGLAGGLGELFF
>TRBJ1-5|TRBV15|few|NA
TGTGCCACCAGCAAAGCGGACAGCTTCAATCAGCCCCAGCATTTT
CATSKADSFNQPQHF
>TRBJ1-1|TRBV29-1|NA|NA
TGCAGCGCCGGGGGGTACACTGAAGCTTTCTTT
CSAGGYTEAFF
>TRBJ2-3|TRBV5-1|many|NA
TGCGCCAGCAGCTCCCGTGGGTGGGCAGATACGCAGTATTTT
CASSSRGWADTQYF
>TRBJ2-5|TRBV9|NA|NA
TGTGCCAGCAGCGTACAGGGTGGGTCGGAGACCCAGTACTTC
CASSVQGGSETQYF
>TRBJ2-2|TRBV3-1|NA|TRBD1
TGTGCCAGCAGCCATTCGTTCGACAGGGACGGGGAGCTGTTTTTT
CASSHSFDRDGELFF
>TRBJ1-1|TRBV6-5|few|TRBD1
TGTGCCAGCAGTTCTCCGGGACAGGGTGCTTTCTTT
CASSSPGQGAFF
>TRBJ2-5|TRBV7-7|NA|NA
TGTGCCAGCAGCTTCACGGCGGGGCTACAAGAGACCCAGTACTTC
CASSFTAGLQETQYF
>TRBJ2-6|TRBV10-3|many|NA
TGTGCCATCAGTGAGCGTCCAATGGTGGCCAGGGCTGCCTCTGGGGCCAACGTCCTGACTTTC
CAISERPMVARAASGANVLTF
>TRBJ2-6|TRBV6-1|few|NA
TGTGCCAGCAGTGAGGTTCACTCAGGGGCCAACGTCCTGACTTTC
CASSEVHSGANVLTF
>TRBJ2-1|TRBV20-1|NA|TRBD2
TGCTGTGCTAGAGACCCTAAGGTAGCGGGATACAATGAGCAGTTCTTC
CCARDPKVAGYNEQFF
>TRBJ2-7|TRBV20-1|NA|TRBD2
TGCAGTGCTACCCTAGCGGTAAACTCCTACGAGCAGTACTTC
CSATLAVNSYEQYF
>TRBJ2-3|TRBV6-1|many|TRBD2
TGTGCCAGCAGTGAAGTACTAGCGGGGGGCACAGATACGCAGTATTTT
CASSEVLAGGTDTQYF
>TRBJ2-5|TRBV4-1|few|TRBD1
TGCGCCAGCAGCCACCCCGGGACAGGGCAAGAGACCCAGTACTTC
CASSHPGTGQETQYF
>TRBJ1-5|TRBV12-3/TRBV12-4|NA|NA
TGTGCCAGCAGTTTTAGTCTGATCGATTATTATAGCAATCAGCCCCAGCATTTT
CASSFSLIDYYSNQPQHF
>TRBJ1-2|TRBV9|few|NA
TGTGCCAGCAGCCCCGAACTGGGGGACCTTAAATCAAGTGGCTACACCTTC
CASSPELGDLKSSGYTF
>TRBJ2-2|TRBV12-3/TRBV12-4|many|NA
TGTGCCAGCAGTAGGCCGACAAACACCGGGGAGCTGTTTTTT
CASSRPTNTGELFF
>TRBJ2-1|TRBV12-3/TRBV12-4|NA|TRBD1
TGTGCCAGCAACCGACAGGGGGCGTCGAACAATGAGCAGTTCTTC
CASNRQGASNNEQFF
>TRBJ2-5|TRBV7-9|NA|TRBD1
TGTGCCAGCAGCCCAAGGGACAGGGGGTGGGAGACCCAGTACTTC
CASSPRDRGWETQYF
>TRBJ1-1|TRBV3-1|many|NA
TGTGCCAGCAGCCTTAGTACGGAAATGAACACTGAAGCTTTCTTT
CASSLSTEMNTEAFF
>TRBJ1-2|TRBV6-5|many|TRBD1
TGTGCCAGCAGTTACTCCTACAGGGGATATTATGGCTACACCTTC
CASSYSYRGYYGYTF
>TRBJ1-2|TRBV2|few|TRBD1
TGTGCCAGCAGAGGACAGGGCTTTCGCGGCTATGGCTACACCTTC
CASRGQGFRGYGYTF
>TRBJ2-7|TRBV5-1|few|NA
TGCGCCAGCAGCTTGGCCACCTACGGACAGAGCGCCACCTACGAGCAGTACTTC
CASSLATYGQSATYEQYF
>TRBJ1-1|TRBV15|NA|NA
TGTGCCACCAAGCTGTTGCCAGGAACAGAAGCTTTCTTT
CATKLLPGTEAFF
>TRBJ2-1|TRBV25-1|NA|NA
TGTGCCAGCAGTGAATATGGGGTCGATGAGCAGTTCTTC
CASSEYGVDEQFF
>TRBJ2-7|TRBV11-1|NA|NA
TGTGCCAGCAGCTTAGTGGGGGCGGGCCTACCCTCCTACGAGCAGTACTTC
CASSLVGAGLPSYEQYF
>TRBJ1-5|TRBV7-9|NA|NA
TGTGCCAGCAGCTTAGCCCATGGGCCCCAGCATTTT
CASSLAHGPQHF
>TRBJ1-1|TRBV2|many|NA
TGTGCCAGCAGACCCAGTGGGCTGAACACTGAAGCTTTCTTT
CASRPSGLNTEAFF
>TRBJ2-5|TRBV12-3/TRBV12-4|NA|TRBD2
TGTGCCAGCGGGCCGGGGGGGAACCAAGAGACCCAGTACTTC
CASGPGGNQETQYF
>TRBJ1-6|TRBV5-1|NA|NA
TGCGCCAGCAGTGAAGATGGGATTTCACCCCTCCACTTT
CASSEDGISPLHF
>TRBJ2-7|TRBV7-9|NA|TRBD1
TGTGCCAGCCGGGACAGGTTAAACTACGAGCAGTACTTC
CASRDRLNYEQYF
>TRBJ2-1|TRBV5-1|few|NA
TGCGCCAGCAGCTCGACTACACAGGGCTATGAGCAGTTCTTC
CASSSTTQGYEQFF
>TRBJ2-3|TRBV12-3/TRBV12-4|NA|NA
TGTGCCAGCAGGTCACGGGGTCCGCAAGATACGCAGTATTTT
CASRSRGPQDTQYF
>TRBJ2-1|TRBV6-1|NA|TRBD2
TGTGCCAGCAGTCCTTGGGGTGCGGGAGACTACAATGAGCAGTTCTTC
CASSPWGAGDYNEQFF
>TRBJ2-1|TRBV18|many|TRBD1
TGTGCCAGCTCGCTGGGACAGGGACTATATGAGCAGTTCTTC
CASSLGQGLYEQFF
>TRBJ1-6|TRBV6-1|few|TRBD1
TGTGCCAGCGACGAGACAGGGGGTAATTCACCCCTCCACTTT
CASDETGGNSPLHF
>TRBJ1-6|TRBV28|many|NA
TGTGCCAGCAGTAGAGGGGGAAGTATTTCACCCCTCCACTTT
CASSRGGSISPLHF
>TRBJ2-7|TRBV4-1|many|NA
TGCGCCAGCAGCCTGTCAAAGTCCACCTCCTACGAGCAGTACTTC
CASSLSKSTSYEQYF
>TRBJ2-1|TRBV11-2|many|NA
TGTGCCAGCAGCTTAGATCAGGCGGGAATCATCTACAATGAGCAGTTCTTC
CASSLDQAGIIYNEQFF
>TRBJ2-1|TRBV7-8|many|NA
TGTGCCAGCAGCTTAGGTACAAGGTTCGAGTCCTACAATGAGCAGTTCTTC
CASSLGTRFESYNEQFF
>TRBJ2-1|TRBV5-1|many|NA
TGCGCCAGCAGCTTGGTTGAGGGCGCCTACAATGAGCAGTTCTTC
CASSLVEGAYNEQFF
>TRBJ1-1|TRBV11-2|few|TRBD1
TGTGCCAGCAGTAACCCGAGACAGGGACTGAACACTGAAGCTTTCTTT
CASSNPRQGLNTEAFF
>TRBJ1-2|TRBV6-4|few|TRBD1
TGTGCCAGCAGGGAAACAGGGGGCGCGCACTATGGCTACACCTTC
CASRETGGAHYGYTF
>TRBJ1-1|TRBV6-1|few|NA
TGTGCCAGCAGTCCCACTGCAGGGTCTGGAAACACTGAAGCTTTCTTT
CASSPTAGSGNTEAFF